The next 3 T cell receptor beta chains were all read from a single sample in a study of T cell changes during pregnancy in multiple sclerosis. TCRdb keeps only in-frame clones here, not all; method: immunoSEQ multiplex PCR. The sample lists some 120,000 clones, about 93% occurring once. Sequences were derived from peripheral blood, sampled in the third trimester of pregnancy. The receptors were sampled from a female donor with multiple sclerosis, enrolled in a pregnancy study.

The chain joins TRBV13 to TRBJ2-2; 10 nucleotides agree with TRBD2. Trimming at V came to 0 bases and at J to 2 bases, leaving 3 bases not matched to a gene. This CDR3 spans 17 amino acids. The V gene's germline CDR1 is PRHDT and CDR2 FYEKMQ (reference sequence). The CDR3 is CASSLGSGGANTGELFF. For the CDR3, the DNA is TGTGCCAGCAGCTTAGGAAGCGGGGGGGCCAACACCGGGGAGCTGTTTTTT.

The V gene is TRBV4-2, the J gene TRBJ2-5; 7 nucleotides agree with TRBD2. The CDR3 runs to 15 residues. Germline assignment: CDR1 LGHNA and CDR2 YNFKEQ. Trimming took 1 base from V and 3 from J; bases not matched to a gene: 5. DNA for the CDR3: TGTGCCAGCAGCCAAGGAGGGAGGGAAAAAGAGACCCAGTACTTC. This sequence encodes CASSQGGREKETQYF.

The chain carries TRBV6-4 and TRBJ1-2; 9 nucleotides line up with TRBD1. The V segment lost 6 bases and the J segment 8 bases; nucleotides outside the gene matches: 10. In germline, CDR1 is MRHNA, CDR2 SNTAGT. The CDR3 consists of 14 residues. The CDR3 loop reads CASRPGQGSSGYTF. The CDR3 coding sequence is TGTGCCAGCAGGCCGGGACAGGGCAGTTCCGGCTACACCTTC.